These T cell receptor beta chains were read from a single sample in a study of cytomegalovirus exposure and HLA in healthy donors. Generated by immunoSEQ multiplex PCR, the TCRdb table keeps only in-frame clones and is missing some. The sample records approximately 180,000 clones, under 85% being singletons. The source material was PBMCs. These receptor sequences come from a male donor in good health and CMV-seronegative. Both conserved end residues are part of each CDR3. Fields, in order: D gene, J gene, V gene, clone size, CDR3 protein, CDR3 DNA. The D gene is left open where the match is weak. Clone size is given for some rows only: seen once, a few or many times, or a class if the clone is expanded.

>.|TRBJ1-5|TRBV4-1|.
CASSQPGVQPQHF
TGCGCCAGCAGCCAGCCCGGGGTCCAGCCCCAGCATTTT
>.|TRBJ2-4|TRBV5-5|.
CASSPSGPRGVKNIQYF
TGTGCCAGCAGCCCGAGCGGTCCTCGAGGTGTCAAAAACATTCAGTACTTC
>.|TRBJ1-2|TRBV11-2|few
CASSLGLQGYGYTF
TGTGCCAGCAGCTTGGGACTCCAGGGATATGGCTACACCTTC
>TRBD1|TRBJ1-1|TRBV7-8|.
CASSPDRGSEAFF
TGTGCCAGCAGCCCCGACAGGGGCTCTGAAGCTTTCTTT
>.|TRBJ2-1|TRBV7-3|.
CASSPKSHNEQFF
TGTGCCAGCAGCCCCAAATCCCACAATGAGCAGTTCTTC
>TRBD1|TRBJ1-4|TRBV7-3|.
CASSLYWDRNEKLFF
TGTGCCAGCAGCTTATACTGGGACAGAAATGAAAAACTGTTTTTT
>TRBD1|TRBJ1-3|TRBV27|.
CASSSSNWATGEGNTIYF
TGTGCCAGCAGTTCCTCGAACTGGGCGACAGGGGAAGGAAACACCATATATTTT
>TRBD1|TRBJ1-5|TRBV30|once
CAWGTGNQPQHF
TGTGCCTGGGGGACAGGGAATCAGCCCCAGCATTTT
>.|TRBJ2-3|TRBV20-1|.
CSGRAPDTQYF
TGCAGTGGTCGAGCCCCAGATACGCAGTATTTT
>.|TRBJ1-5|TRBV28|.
CASRHTGIRDSNQPQHF
TGTGCCAGCAGACATACAGGGATACGGGATAGCAATCAGCCCCAGCATTTT
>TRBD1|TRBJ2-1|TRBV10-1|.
CASSLGTGTHEQFF
TGCGCCAGCAGCCTAGGGACAGGGACGCATGAGCAGTTCTTC
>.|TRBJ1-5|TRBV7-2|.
CASSSGSGNQPQHF
TGTGCCAGCAGCTCAGGGTCAGGCAATCAGCCCCAGCATTTT
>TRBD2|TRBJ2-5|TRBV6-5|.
CASSLSSGETQYF
TGTGCCAGCTCACTCTCTAGCGGGGAGACCCAGTACTTC
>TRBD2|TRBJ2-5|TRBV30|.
CAWSTLTSGDQETQYF
TGTGCCTGGAGTACCCTGACTAGCGGGGACCAAGAGACCCAGTACTTC
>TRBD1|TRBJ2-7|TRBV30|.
CAWRSRRQGLGYEQYF
TGTGCCTGGAGGTCCCGCCGACAGGGGTTAGGCTACGAGCAGTACTTC
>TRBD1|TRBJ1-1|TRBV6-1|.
CASSGLGTGRVRTEAFF
TGTGCCAGCAGTGGCCTCGGGACAGGGAGGGTAAGGACTGAAGCTTTCTTT
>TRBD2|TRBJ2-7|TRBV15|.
CATSRDGLAGDEQYF
TGTGCCACCAGCAGAGATGGACTAGCGGGAGACGAGCAGTACTTC
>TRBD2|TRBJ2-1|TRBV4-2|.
CASSLSGTSVEQFF
TGTGCCAGCAGCCTCTCCGGGACTAGCGTTGAGCAGTTCTTC
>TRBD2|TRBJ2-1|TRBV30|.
CARTPRTSGRTLDNEQFF
TGTGCCCGGACGCCTCGGACTAGCGGGAGGACCCTAGACAATGAGCAGTTCTTC
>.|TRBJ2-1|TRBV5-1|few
CASSLSGSNEQFF
TGCGCCAGCAGCTTGTCGGGGTCGAATGAGCAGTTCTTC
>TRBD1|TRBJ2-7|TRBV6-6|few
CATRQGAYEQYF
TGTGCCACACGACAGGGGGCCTACGAGCAGTACTTC
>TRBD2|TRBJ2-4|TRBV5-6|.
CASSFPGTRNIQYF
TGTGCCAGCAGCTTCCCCGGGACTAGAAACATTCAGTACTTC
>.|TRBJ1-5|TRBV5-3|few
CARSQPTVSGPQHF
TGTGCCAGAAGCCAACCGACAGTCTCAGGGCCCCAGCATTTT
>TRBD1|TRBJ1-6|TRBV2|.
CASSQRPGQGSSPLHF
TGTGCCAGCAGTCAACGTCCGGGACAGGGTAGTTCACCCCTCCACTTT
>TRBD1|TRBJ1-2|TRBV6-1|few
CASSVGQGYGYTF
TGTGCCAGCAGTGTGGGACAGGGGTATGGCTACACCTTC
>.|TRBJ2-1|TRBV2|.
CASSVVLDPLGEQFF
TGTGCCAGCAGTGTGGTTCTAGATCCCCTCGGTGAGCAGTTCTTC
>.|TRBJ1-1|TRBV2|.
CASSEDINTEAFF
TGTGCCAGCAGTGAAGACATAAACACTGAAGCTTTCTTT
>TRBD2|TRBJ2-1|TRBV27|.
CASTGAGALNEQFF
TGTGCCAGCACGGGAGCGGGGGCCCTCAATGAGCAGTTCTTC
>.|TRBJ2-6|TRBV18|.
CASSPSQGQYSGANVLTF
TGTGCCAGCTCACCAAGCCAGGGACAATACTCTGGGGCCAACGTCCTGACTTTC
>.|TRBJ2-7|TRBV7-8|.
CASTPLYEQYF
TGTGCCAGCACCCCTCTCTACGAGCAGTACTTC
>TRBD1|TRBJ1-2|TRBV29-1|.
CSVHTGQGTYGYTF
TGCAGCGTTCATACCGGACAGGGGACATATGGCTACACCTTC
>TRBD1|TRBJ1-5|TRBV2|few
CASSEVGTGYQPQHF
TGTGCCAGCAGTGAAGTTGGGACAGGGTATCAGCCCCAGCATTTT
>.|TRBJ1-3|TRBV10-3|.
CAISQDTFSGNTIYF
TGTGCCATCAGCCAGGACACTTTCTCTGGAAACACCATATATTTT
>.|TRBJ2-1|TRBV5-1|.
CASSLSGGNSYNEQFF
TGCGCCAGCAGCTTGTCCGGCGGGAACTCCTACAATGAGCAGTTCTTC
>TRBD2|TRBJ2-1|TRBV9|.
CASSAPRGGPGHNEQFF
TGTGCCAGCAGTGCGCCCCGGGGAGGGCCTGGTCACAATGAGCAGTTCTTC
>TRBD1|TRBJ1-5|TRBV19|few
CASSIAGQGVIKPQHF
TGTGCCAGTAGTATAGCGGGACAGGGTGTAATCAAGCCCCAGCATTTT
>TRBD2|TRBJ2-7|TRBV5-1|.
CASSEGTSATYEQYF
TGCGCCAGCAGCGAAGGGACTAGCGCCACCTACGAGCAGTACTTC
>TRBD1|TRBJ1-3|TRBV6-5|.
CASSYGTVSGNTIYF
TGTGCCAGCAGTTACGGGACAGTCTCTGGAAACACCATATATTTT
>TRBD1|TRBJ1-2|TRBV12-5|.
CASGLSPGGHGYTF
TGTGCTAGTGGTTTGTCGCCAGGGGGCCATGGCTACACCTTC
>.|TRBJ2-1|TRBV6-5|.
CASNVGQGGINEQFF
TGTGCCAGCAACGTCGGACAGGGAGGGATCAATGAGCAGTTCTTC
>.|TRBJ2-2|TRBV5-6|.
CASSPISNTGELFF
TGTGCCAGCAGCCCTATCTCGAACACCGGGGAGCTGTTTTTT
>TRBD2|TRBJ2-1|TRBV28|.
CASNPLAGVGLVF
TGTGCCAGCAATCCACTAGCGGGAGTGGGGTTGGTCTTC
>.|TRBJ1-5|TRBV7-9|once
CASSLGQLSNQPQHF
TGTGCCAGCAGCTTAGGTCAACTTAGCAATCAGCCCCAGCATTTT
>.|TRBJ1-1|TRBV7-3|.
CASSLQGNTEAFF
TGTGCCAGCAGCCTACAGGGGAACACTGAAGCTTTCTTT
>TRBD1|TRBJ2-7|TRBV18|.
CASSGQGARTSSYEQYF
TGTGCCAGCTCAGGACAGGGGGCGAGGACGTCTTCCTACGAGCAGTACTTC
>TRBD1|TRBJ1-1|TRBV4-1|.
CASSQIGTGDEAFF
TGCGCCAGCAGCCAGATCGGGACAGGGGACGAAGCTTTCTTT
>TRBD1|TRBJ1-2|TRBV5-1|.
CASSSDRGYGYTF
TGCGCCAGCAGCTCGGACAGGGGCTATGGCTACACCTTC
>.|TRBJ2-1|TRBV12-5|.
CASGLVQGSSSYNEQFF
TGTGCTAGTGGTTTGGTACAGGGTTCCAGCTCCTACAATGAGCAGTTCTTC
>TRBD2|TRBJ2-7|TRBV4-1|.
CASSQREIAGGRYEQYF
TGCGCCAGCAGCCAAAGAGAGATAGCGGGAGGGAGGTACGAGCAGTACTTC
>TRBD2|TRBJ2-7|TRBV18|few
CASSPPAGGGHEQYF
TGTGCCAGCTCACCACCGGCGGGAGGTGGACACGAGCAGTACTTC
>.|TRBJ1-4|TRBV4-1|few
CASSQDRSRGVEKLFF
TGCGCCAGCAGCCAAGATCGAAGTCGCGGGGTTGAAAAACTGTTTTTT
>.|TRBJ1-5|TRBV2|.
CASHRDTDQPQHF
TGTGCCAGTCACCGGGACACTGATCAGCCCCAGCATTTT
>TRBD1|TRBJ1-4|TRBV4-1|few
CASSQGGQTNEKLFF
TGCGCCAGCAGCCAAGGGGGACAGACTAATGAAAAACTGTTTTTT
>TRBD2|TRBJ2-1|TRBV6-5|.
CASRQGLAGGWSQFF
TGTGCCAGCAGACAGGGACTAGCGGGGGGCTGGTCGCAGTTCTTC